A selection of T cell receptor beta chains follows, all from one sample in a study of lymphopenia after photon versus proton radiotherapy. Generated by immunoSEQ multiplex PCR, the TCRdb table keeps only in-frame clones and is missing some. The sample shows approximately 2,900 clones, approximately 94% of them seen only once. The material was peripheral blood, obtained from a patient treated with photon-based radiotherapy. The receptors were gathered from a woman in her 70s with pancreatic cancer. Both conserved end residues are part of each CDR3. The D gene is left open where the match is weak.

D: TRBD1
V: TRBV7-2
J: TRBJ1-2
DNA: TGTGCCAGCAGCTGGACAGGGAACTATGGCTACACCTTC
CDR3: CASSWTGNYGYTF

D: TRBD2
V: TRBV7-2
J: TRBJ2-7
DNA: TGTGCCAGCAGCTTAGATGTGACTAGCGGTCCCTACGAGCAGTACTTC
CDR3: CASSLDVTSGPYEQYF

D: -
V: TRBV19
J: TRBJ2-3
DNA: TGTGCCAGTAGTGCCGCCCACCTGGATACGCAGTATTTT
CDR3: CASSAAHLDTQYF

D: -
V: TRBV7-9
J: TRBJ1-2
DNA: TGTGCCAGCAGCTTAGCGGGCAGGGTGTCCTATGGCTACACCTTC
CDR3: CASSLAGRVSYGYTF

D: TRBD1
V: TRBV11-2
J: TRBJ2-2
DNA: TGTGCCAGCAGTTTGATGACAGGGATCACCGGGGAGCTGTTTTTT
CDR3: CASSLMTGITGELFF

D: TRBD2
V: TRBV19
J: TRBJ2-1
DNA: TGTGCCAGTAGCCGGGCTAGCGGGAGTAGGGACAATGAGCAGTTCTTC
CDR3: CASSRASGSRDNEQFF

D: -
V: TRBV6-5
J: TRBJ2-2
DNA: TGTGCCAGCAGTTACCTCTTGATGGGGATCACCGGGGAGCTGTTTTTT
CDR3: CASSYLLMGITGELFF

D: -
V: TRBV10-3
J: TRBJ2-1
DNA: TGTGCCATCGGTGAGTCCAATGAGCAGTTCTTC
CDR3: CAIGESNEQFF

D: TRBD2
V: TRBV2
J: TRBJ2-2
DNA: TGTGCCAGCAGTGGACTTGTCGGTAGCGGGAGACTTTGGAACACCGGGGAGCTGTTTTTT
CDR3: CASSGLVGSGRLWNTGELFF

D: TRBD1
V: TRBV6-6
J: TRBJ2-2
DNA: TGTGCCAGCAGCCAAGGCAGGGGGCGGTTCGGGGAGCTGTTTTTT
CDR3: CASSQGRGRFGELFF

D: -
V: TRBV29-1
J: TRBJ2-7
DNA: TGCAGCGTTGTCAGGGGGGCCTACGAGCAGTACTTC
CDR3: CSVVRGAYEQYF

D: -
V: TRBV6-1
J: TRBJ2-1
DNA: TGTGCCAGCCGTCTCTCCCAGAGCTCCTACAATGAGCAGTTCTTC
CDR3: CASRLSQSSYNEQFF

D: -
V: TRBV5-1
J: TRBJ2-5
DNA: TGCGCCAGCAGTGAACAGGGAGAGACCCAGTACTTC
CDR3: CASSEQGETQYF

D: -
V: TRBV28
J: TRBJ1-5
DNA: TGTGCCAGCAGTCCCCCTGCCCGCAATCAGCCCCAGCATTTT
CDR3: CASSPPARNQPQHF

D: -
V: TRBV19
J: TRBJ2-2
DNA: TGTGCCAGTAGTATATTACGGAACACCGGGGAGCTGTTTTTT
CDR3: CASSILRNTGELFF

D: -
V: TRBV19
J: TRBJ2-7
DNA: TGTGCCAGTAGTATAGGGAAAGGCGAGCAGTACTTC
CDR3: CASSIGKGEQYF

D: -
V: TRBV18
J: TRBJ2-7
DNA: TGTGCCAGCTCACCACCGGGTCTTTCCTACGAGCAGTACTTC
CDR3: CASSPPGLSYEQYF

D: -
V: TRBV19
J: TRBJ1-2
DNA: TGTGCCAGTAGCATCCCTGGTGGGGGCTACACCTTC
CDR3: CASSIPGGGYTF

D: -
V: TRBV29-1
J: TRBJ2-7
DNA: TGCAGCGTTGGGGGACCCAGGATAGAGGGGAGAAATGTCGCCTACGAGCAGTACTTC
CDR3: CSVGGPRIEGRNVAYEQYF

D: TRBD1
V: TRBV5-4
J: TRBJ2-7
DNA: TGTGCCAGCAGCGGAACCGGGACAGGTTCTTACGAGCAGTACTTC
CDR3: CASSGTGTGSYEQYF

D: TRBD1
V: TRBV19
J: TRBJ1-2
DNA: TGTGCCAGCAGACAGGGGGGGACCTATGGCTACACCTTC
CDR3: CASRQGGTYGYTF

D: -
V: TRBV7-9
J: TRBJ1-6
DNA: TGTGCCAGCAGTTCCCGCAGGAGCTCCTATAATTCACCCCTCCACTTT
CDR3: CASSSRRSSYNSPLHF

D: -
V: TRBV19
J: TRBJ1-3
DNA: TGTGCCAGTAGTTATGGAAACACCATATATTTT
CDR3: CASSYGNTIYF

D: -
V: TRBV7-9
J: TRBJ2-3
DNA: TGTGCCAGCACCACTGGGAGTAACACGCAGTATTTT
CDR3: CASTTGSNTQYF

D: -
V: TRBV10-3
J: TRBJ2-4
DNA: TGTGCCATCAGTGACCTTGTGAGGGACAAAAACATTCAGTACTTC
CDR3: CAISDLVRDKNIQYF